This TCR beta chain was found in a study of T cell responses to AZD1222 COVID-19 vaccine. Study results and limitations: The span of vaccine-associated CD4 TCRs extended across spike, with dominance at 160-218 and 743-854. Among AZD1222 vaccinees, only 5 to 7 were seropositive at baseline. White British people made up most donors, females outnumbered males, and clonal diversity was possibly underestimated.

The protocol was immunoSEQ multiplex PCR, while the TCRdb copy is restricted to in-frame clones and leaves out a portion. The sample carries under 95,000 clones, around 90% recorded once. The CDR3 is 14 amino acids. Per the germline V gene, CDR1 is LNHDA and CDR2 is SQIVND (reference sequence). With 7 bases removed from V and 7 bases from J, the gap between germline ends came to 14 bases. Notes on this clone: What it binds is unknown.

The V call is TRBV19, the J call TRBJ1-6, with D tentatively TRBD1 (6 bases). The TCR was taken from an adult in good health. This specimen was peripheral blood, taken on day 0 of AZD1222 vaccination. Here the CDR3 reads CASTREQGNSPLHF. The CDR3 region has the DNA TGTGCCAGTACTCGGGAACAGGGAAATTCACCCCTCCACTTT.